These T cell receptor beta chains were read from a single sample in a study of neurological immune-mediated disorders. TCRdb ran MiXCR on the 5' RACE reads and lists one entry per CDR3 protein. The profile shows 66,000 or so distinct CDR3 sequences, 4% to 6% of them singletons. Specimen: PBMCs. The source is a woman in her twenties or thirties with multiple sclerosis. CDR3s include the opening cysteine and the closing phenylalanine or tryptophan. D genes are given only for firm matches. Clone size is given for some rows only: seen once, a few or many times, or a class if the clone is expanded.

j_gene: TRBJ2-7
d_gene: .
v_gene: TRBV12-3/TRBV12-4
abundance: many
CDR3aa: CASSQSGGSYEQYF
CDR3nt: TGTGCCAGCAGTCAATCAGGGGGGTCCTACGAGCAGTACTTC

j_gene: TRBJ2-7
d_gene: .
v_gene: TRBV5-1
abundance: many
CDR3aa: CASSLEDPYEQYF
CDR3nt: TGCGCCAGCAGCTTGGAGGACCCCTACGAGCAGTACTTC

j_gene: TRBJ1-5
d_gene: .
v_gene: TRBV20-1
abundance: .
CDR3aa: CSARGEGPIDQPQNF
CDR3nt: TGCAGTGCTAGAGGGGAGGGGCCTATCGATCAGCCCCAGAATTTT

j_gene: TRBJ1-4
d_gene: .
v_gene: TRBV20-1
abundance: many
CDR3aa: CSARLGFATNEKLFF
CDR3nt: TGCAGTGCTCGCCTAGGATTTGCAACTAATGAAAAACTGTTTTTT

j_gene: TRBJ1-1
d_gene: .
v_gene: TRBV5-6
abundance: many
CDR3aa: CASSLTRNTEAFF
CDR3nt: TGTGCCAGCAGCTTAACCAGGAACACTGAAGCTTTCTTT

j_gene: TRBJ2-1
d_gene: TRBD1
v_gene: TRBV20-1
abundance: many
CDR3aa: CSARDFGQGRNNEQFF
CDR3nt: TGCAGTGCTAGAGATTTCGGACAGGGCCGAAACAATGAGCAGTTCTTC

j_gene: TRBJ1-2
d_gene: .
v_gene: TRBV5-1
abundance: many
CDR3aa: CASSPTTTGNYGYTF
CDR3nt: TGCGCCAGCAGCCCTACTACAACAGGGAACTATGGCTACACCTTC

j_gene: TRBJ1-4
d_gene: .
v_gene: TRBV5-6
abundance: many
CDR3aa: CASSLDGALVGKLFF
CDR3nt: TGTGCCAGCAGCTTGGATGGGGCTCTAGTTGGGAAACTGTTTTTT

j_gene: TRBJ2-1
d_gene: TRBD2
v_gene: TRBV7-3
abundance: many
CDR3aa: CASSSGAYNEQFF
CDR3nt: TGTGCCAGCAGTAGCGGGGCGTACAATGAGCAGTTCTTC

j_gene: TRBJ2-5
d_gene: .
v_gene: TRBV20-1
abundance: .
CDR3aa: CSARWKRETQYF
CDR3nt: TGCAGTGCTAGATGGAAGCGGGAGACCCAGTACTTC

j_gene: TRBJ1-1
d_gene: .
v_gene: TRBV28
abundance: .
CDR3aa: CASRGWGEAFF
CDR3nt: TGTGCCAGCAGAGGATGGGGTGAAGCTTTCTTT

j_gene: TRBJ1-3
d_gene: .
v_gene: TRBV6-5
abundance: .
CDR3aa: CASLGGPGNTIYF
CDR3nt: TGTGCCAGCCTCGGCGGCCCTGGAAACACCATATATTTT

j_gene: TRBJ2-7
d_gene: TRBD2
v_gene: TRBV6-5
abundance: many
CDR3aa: CASSYSSAGGPYEQYF
CDR3nt: TGTGCCAGCAGTTACTCCTCGGCGGGGGGACCCTACGAGCAGTACTTC